Each of the 11 T cell receptor beta chains below was sequenced from the same sample in a study of cytomegalovirus exposure and HLA in healthy donors. This table comes from immunoSEQ multiplex PCR, and its TCRdb copy is limited to in-frame clones, with some not included. The table has hundreds of thousands of clones, 70% to 90% seen once; the top ten hold over 0.75%. Specimen: PBMCs. All receptors derive from a woman aged 18-30 years in good health and CMV-seronegative.

The chain couples TRBV27 to TRBJ2-1; TRBD1 aligns across 10 bases. The CDR3 sequence is 18 residues long. CDR1 is MNHEY, CDR2 SMNVEV, per germline (reference sequence). J gave up 2 bases and V 1 base, and 8 bases lay outside the gene matches. The CDR3 sequence is CASSLLTPGQGAYNEQFF. The CDR3 bases are TGTGCCAGCAGTTTATTAACCCCCGGACAGGGGGCCTACAATGAGCAGTTCTTC.

CDR3 nucleotides: TGTGCCTGGAGTGTACAACAGGGGGGAACCTATGGCTACACCTTC. Residues: CAWSVQQGGTYGYTF. V and J are TRBV30 and TRBJ1-2; the match to TRBD1 covers 8 bases. V was clipped by 0 bases and J by 4 bases; unmatched bases: 7. Per the germline V gene, CDR1 is GTSNPN and CDR2 is SVGIG (reference sequence). The CDR3 has 15 amino acids.

The chain is built from TRBV19 and TRBJ1-5; TRBD1 matches at 7 bases. CDR1 is LNHDA and CDR2 is SQIVND in the germline V gene (reference sequence). The CDR3 is 18 amino acids. With V trimmed by 7 bases and J by 1 base, 16 bases remained unmatched. CDR3 amino acids: CASTSGQVVGASNQPQHF. The CDR3 nucleotides are TGTGCCAGTACCTCAGGACAGGTGGTGGGGGCCAGCAATCAGCCCCAGCATTTT.

The sample holds one count of this clone. CDR3 residues: CASSLDRAGEQYF. The CDR3 bases are TGTGCCAGCAGCCTAGACAGGGCAGGCGAGCAGTACTTC. The chain has TRBV7-8 and TRBJ2-7; TRBD1 matches 7 bases. CDR3 size: 13 residues. V lost 5 bases and J lost 6; bases outside the gene matches: 7. Germline V gives CDR1 SGHVS, CDR2 FQNEAQ.

This sequence joins TRBV28 and TRBJ2-7; 7 positions match TRBD2. Looked up from germline, CDR1 is MDHEN and CDR2 is SYDVKM. V was pared by 4 bases and J by 3 bases, with 9 bases of the junction left unmatched. CDR3 length: 15 amino acids. The CDR3 DNA is TGTGCCAGCAGTTCAGCCACTAGCGCCTTCTACGAGCAGTACTTC. Its protein is CASSSATSAFYEQYF.

This clone was counted once. The chain has TRBV19 and TRBJ1-1; tentative D call: TRBD1 (6 bases). Germline CDR1 LNHDA, CDR2 SQIVND (reference sequence). V lost 5 bases, J lost 6 bases, and 22 bases lay in between. The CDR3 contains 16 residues. The CDR3 reads CASSPLRTAPDAEAFF. DNA of the CDR3: TGTGCCAGTAGTCCCCTCCGGACAGCTCCTGACGCTGAAGCTTTCTTT.

The CDR3 region has the DNA TGTGCCAGCATCGCGGACAGAACCCAAGAGACCCAGTACTTC. Encoded protein: CASIADRTQETQYF. V usage is TRBV2 and J usage is TRBJ2-5; the D gene is possibly TRBD1 (6 bases). The CDR3 consists of 14 residues. Trimming pared 7 bases from V and 1 base from J, leaving 13 bases between. The germline gives CDR1 SNHLY, CDR2 FYNNEI.

This chain links TRBV30 with TRBJ2-1; D might be TRBD2 (6 bases). This CDR3 region has 13 residues. V was shortened by 2 bases and J by 10 bases, with 15 bases between the two germline ends. Germline CDR1 GTSNPN, CDR2 SVGIG (reference sequence). The CDR3 is CAWSRIAEGEQFF. For the CDR3, the DNA is TGTGCCTGGAGTCGGATAGCGGAGGGGGAGCAGTTCTTC.

This sequence joins TRBV27 and TRBJ2-5; the D gene is possibly TRBD1 (5 bases). Germline V gene lookup returns CDR1 MNHEY and CDR2 SMNVEV (reference sequence). The CDR3 runs 15 residues. Trimming cost V 0 bases and J 5 bases, with 13 bases left between them. DNA for the CDR3: TGTGCCAGCAGTTTATCGAGGACCGCAGGGGAGACCCAGTACTTC. Its translation: CASSLSRTAGETQYF.

V is TRBV2 and J is TRBJ1-5, with D tentatively TRBD1 (5 bases). The V gene's germline CDR1 is SNHLY and CDR2 FYNNEI. The CDR3 totals 13 residues. V shed 6 bases and J shed 6 bases, with 12 bases lying between them. Here the CDR3 DNA reads TGTGCCAGCAGCCGGGACTGGGGTCAGCCCCAGCATTTT. Its translation is CASSRDWGQPQHF.

This rearrangement joins TRBV28 to TRBJ1-2, with TRBD1 matching over 7 bases. The CDR3 length is 15 residues. Unmatched junction bases numbered 11, after V lost 5 bases and J lost 5 bases. Germline CDR1 is MDHEN and CDR2 is SYDVKM. The CDR3 region is CASSIRDSPLYGYTF. CDR3 nucleotides: TGTGCCAGCAGTATCCGGGACAGTCCTCTATATGGCTACACCTTC.